Listed here is a single TCR beta chain. What it recognizes is unknown. In the original processing: ImmunoSEQ gave junction-only sequences without quality scores, so filtering differed. Only in-frame clones appear in the TCRdb table, and some are missing; sequencing was by immunoSEQ multiplex PCR. From that table come the V and J calls and clone size; the DNA was used to work out D and trimming. Of roughly 1,100,000 clones in the sample, about 75% were seen once. The CDR3 spans 18 residues. V gave up 4 bases and J gave up 4 bases; unmatched junction bases: 17. Germline-derived CDR1 and CDR2 are GTSNPN and SVGIG (reference sequence). The data derive from a study of shared clonotypes between healthy human individuals. Broader study findings: Clonotypes shared by all four sorted-subset donors had higher generation probabilities than non-shared clonotypes.

This clonotype was obtained from a man aged 18 to 30 in good health. The chain is built from TRBV30 and TRBJ1-3; 9 bases fit TRBD1. Input material: memory CD4+ T cells sorted from blood. Subset denoted: CD45RA-negative fraction. The CDR3 nucleotides are TGTGCCTGGACCGGACAGGGGTCCCCCGCGCGTCCGGGAAACACCATATATTTT. Residues: CAWTGQGSPARPGNTIYF.